The 21 T cell receptor beta chains listed next were all sequenced from one sample in a study of metastatic and nonmetastatic thyroid tumors. No patient received treatment before thyroid surgery. TCRdb re-called the PCR reads with MiXCR. Of some 8,400 clones in the sample, roughly 31% were seen once. Input material: tumor tissue. The source is a female donor with papillary thyroid cancer or a benign thyroid nodule (not recorded which). Some clones in this sample may be carry-over from other donors' samples.

In the case of this clone: The germline gene is not matched at one end of the junction; a read error may be the cause. J is TRBJ2-2 and V is TRBV6-6, with no clear D. CDR3 length equals 15 residues. Germline CDR1 is MNHNY and CDR2 is SVGAGI (reference sequence). DNA for the CDR3: TGTGCCAGCAGTGACTCGAACATTCACACCGGGGAGCTGTTTTTT. Its protein product is CASSDSNIHTGELFF.

The chain links TRBV27 to TRBJ1-6; TRBD1 agrees at 8 bases. The germline V gene has CDR1 MNHEY and CDR2 SMNVEV (reference sequence). V was pared by 6 bases and J by 10 bases, with 14 bases of the junction left unmatched. CDR3 length: 16 amino acids. The CDR3 DNA is TGTGCCAGCAGGGTCCGCCAGGGGGCAGGAGGGTCACCCCTCCACTTT. Protein: CASRVRQGAGGSPLHF.

The chain employs TRBV11-2 and TRBJ2-7; D gene uncertain. V was trimmed by 4 bases and J by 5 bases, leaving 9 bases between them. The germline V gene has CDR1 SGHAT and CDR2 FQNNGV. This CDR3 is 12 amino acids long. The CDR3 DNA follows: TGTGCCAGCAGCTCGAACCACCACGAGCAGTACTTC. This codes for CASSSNHHEQYF.

There are a few counts of this clone. The rearrangement uses TRBV29-1 and TRBJ1-2; TRBD1 agrees at 7 bases. Unmatched junction bases numbered 6, after V lost 4 bases and J lost 4 bases. The germline gives CDR1 SQVTM, CDR2 ANQGSEA. This CDR3 has 13 amino acids. The CDR3 DNA reads as TGCAGCGTTGGCACAGGGGTAGTCTATGGCTACACCTTC. This gives the protein CSVGTGVVYGYTF.

As for this clone: The conserved closing phenylalanine or tryptophan is absent in this CDR3, likely reflecting a read error. The chain employs TRBV27 and TRBJ2-6; possible D gene TRBD1, 6 bases. The germline V gene encodes CDR1 MNHEY and CDR2 SMNVEV (reference sequence). This CDR3 comprises 15 residues. V lost 5 bases and J 7 bases, leaving 15 bases between the germline ends. The CDR3 is CASSAGPGVANVLTL. CDR3 nucleotides: TGTGCCAGCAGTGCCGGACCAGGGGTCGCCAACGTCCTGACTCTC.

Within the sample, this clone is medium-sized. V gene TRBV28 combines with J gene TRBJ1-2; perhaps TRBD1 as D (5 bases). Germline values: CDR1 MDHEN, CDR2 SYDVKM. V lost 6 bases and J lost 3, with 14 bases in between. The CDR3 is made up of 14 amino acids. The CDR3 DNA follows: TGTGCCAGCAGCGAACCCCGGGACGACTATGGCTACACCTTC. It encodes CASSEPRDDYGYTF.

This clone came up many times. CDR3 sequence reads: CASSPGQGEKLFF. For the CDR3, the DNA is TGTGCCAGCTCTCCGGGACAGGGCGAAAAACTGTTTTTT. This chain joins TRBV18 and TRBJ1-4; 9 bases agree with TRBD1. The CDR3 is 13 residues long. Germline V gene data show CDR1 as KGHSH and CDR2 as LQKENI. With 6 bases clipped from V and 8 bases from J, the junction kept 4 bases outside the gene matches.

This clone was seen just once. This chain uses TRBV28 with TRBJ2-7, with 8 bases that match TRBD1. Germline V lookup: CDR1 MDHEN, CDR2 SYDVKM. The V and J ends lost 7 bases and 12 bases, in that order; junction bases with no gene match: 8. The CDR3 spans 11 residues. CDR3 amino acids: CASTGQGLMYF. Here the CDR3 DNA reads TGTGCCAGCACCGGACAGGGCCTCATGTACTTC.

CDR3 coding DNA: TGCAGCGCAAAGGGGGCGGATAACTCCTACGAGCAGTACTTC. Protein product: CSAKGADNSYEQYF. The rearrangement joins TRBV20-1 to TRBJ2-7; 7 bases agree with TRBD1. The CDR3 has 14 amino acids. Germline CDR1 reads DFQATT; CDR2 reads SNEGSKA (reference sequence).

The V call is TRBV19, the J call TRBJ1-6; D is ambiguous. V was cut by 6 bases and J by 9 bases, with 12 bases left in between. Germline V gene data show CDR1 as LNHDA and CDR2 as SQIVND (reference sequence). The CDR3 consists of 13 residues. The CDR3 nucleotides read TGTGCCAGTAGAACAGTGGACGGTTCACCCCTCCACTTT. It codes for CASRTVDGSPLHF.

The V and J genes are TRBV4-1 and TRBJ2-1; TRBD1 is a possible D gene (5 bases). Germline CDR1 and CDR2: MGHRA and YSYEKL. CDR3 length: 14 amino acids. V lost 2 bases and J lost 4, with 9 bases in between. The CDR3 here is CASSQQPGYNEQFF. The CDR3 DNA reads TGCGCCAGCAGCCAACAGCCAGGGTACAATGAGCAGTTCTTC.

This clone appeared a single time. The gene calls are TRBV11-2 and TRBJ2-7; the D gene is possibly TRBD1 (6 bases). The V end lost 4 bases, the J end lost 7 bases, and 14 bases lay between the germline ends. The CDR3 sequence is 13 residues long. Germline lookup yields CDR1 SGHAT and CDR2 FQNNGV. The CDR3 loop reads CASSSGTLFEQYF. DNA of the CDR3: TGTGCCAGCAGCTCCGGGACACTTTTTGAGCAGTACTTC.

The V and J genes are TRBV27 and TRBJ1-3, with TRBD1 matching 8 bases. With 5 bases clipped from V and 0 bases from J, the junction kept 3 bases outside the gene matches. CDR3 length equals 15 residues. Germline CDR1 and CDR2: MNHEY and SMNVEV (reference sequence). CDR3 sequence: CASSRTGYSGNTIYF. The CDR3, as DNA: TGTGCCAGCAGTAGGACAGGGTACTCTGGAAACACCATATATTTT.

This clone counts as medium-sized (0.01 to 0.1%). The chain uses TRBV30 and TRBJ1-2; 8 nucleotides align to TRBD1. The CDR3 length is 14 residues. Trimming cost V 1 base and J 7 bases; bases outside gene matches: 8. Germline V CDR1 and CDR2: GTSNPN, SVGIG (reference sequence). CDR3 DNA: TGTGCCTGGAGTGACCTTACAGGGGGAGCTGGCTACACCTTC. This encodes CAWSDLTGGAGYTF.

This clone was counted only a few times. The chain uses TRBV7-2 and TRBJ1-2, with D perhaps matching TRBD1 (5 bases). This CDR3 is 14 amino acids long. Germline V gene lookup returns CDR1 SGHTA and CDR2 FQGNSA. With 1 base removed from V and 4 bases from J, the gap between germline ends came to 10 bases. The CDR3 DNA is TGTGCCAGCAGCTTAGGGGGCAGTTCCTATGGCTACACCTTC. Translated, it gives CASSLGGSSYGYTF.

This clone was recorded many times. The V call is TRBV29-1, the J call TRBJ2-1, with a weak D call TRBD2 (5 bases). Looked up from germline, CDR1 is SQVTM and CDR2 is ANQGSEA. The ends were cut back, 4 bases at V and 1 base at J, with 11 bases in the middle. The CDR3 extends over 14 amino acids. In nucleotides, the CDR3 is TGCAGCGTTGGGGAGTCCGCTTCCTACAATGAGCAGTTCTTC. Translating it yields CSVGESASYNEQFF.

This clone turned up a few times. The rearrangement links TRBV27 to TRBJ2-6; D gene ambiguous. Deletions cut 2 bases from V and 1 base from J, with 3 bases between. Germline V gives CDR1 MNHEY, CDR2 SMNVEV (reference sequence). CDR3 length: 14 amino acids. Here the CDR3 DNA reads TGTGCCAGCAGTTTAGGGTCTGGGGCCAACGTCCTGACTTTC. It is translated as CASSLGSGANVLTF. Full variable domain (outside the CDR3, taken from reference TRBV27 and TRBJ2-6): EAQVTQNPRYLITVTGKKLTVTCSQNMNHEYMSWYRQDPGLGLRQIYYSMNVEVTDKGDVPEGYKVSRKEKRNFPLILESPSPNQTSLYFCASSLGSGANVLTFGAGSRLTVL.

This clone was seen more than once but under ten times. The CDR3 reads CASGVFGGMPDTQYF. DNA for the CDR3: TGTGCCAGCGGGGTTTTTGGGGGGATGCCAGATACGCAGTATTTT. The rearrangement uses TRBV28 and TRBJ2-3; possible D gene TRBD2, 6 bases. CDR1 and CDR2 (germline): MDHEN, SYDVKM. CDR3 length: 15 amino acids. Trimming removed 8 bases at V and 4 bases at J, with 19 bases between.

This clone was seen only a few times. This chain links TRBV27 with TRBJ1-4; tentative D call: TRBD1 (5 bases). CDR1 MNHEY and CDR2 SMNVEV come from the germline V gene (reference sequence). The CDR3 has 14 residues. Trimming left V 8 bases short and J 8 bases short, with 18 bases between. The CDR3 protein is CASGLTGRGEKLFF. The CDR3 nucleotides read TGTGCCAGCGGATTAACGGGGCGGGGCGAAAAACTGTTTTTT.

This clone was found many times. V usage is TRBV5-6 and J usage is TRBJ2-1; 8 bases are a match to TRBD2. Trimming cost V 4 bases and J 6 bases; bases outside gene matches: 6. This CDR3 region has 14 residues. The germline CDR1 and CDR2 sequences are SGHDT and YYEEEE. CDR3 residues: CASSVGLEINEQFF. The DNA of the CDR3 is TGTGCCAGCAGCGTGGGACTAGAGATCAATGAGCAGTTCTTC. Full variable domain (outside the CDR3, taken from reference TRBV5-6 and TRBJ2-1): DAGVTQSPTHLIKTRGQQVTLRCSPKSGHDTVSWYQQALGQGPQFIFQYYEEEERQRGNFPDRFSGHQFPNYSSELNVNALLLGDSALYLCASSVGLEINEQFFGPGTRLTVL.

In its sample, this clone was seen a few times. The V gene is TRBV24-1, the J gene TRBJ1-6; D perhaps matches TRBD1 (5 bases). The CDR3 loop spans 20 amino acids. Germline V gene sequence: CDR1 KGHDR, CDR2 SFDVKD. V was cut by 9 bases and J by 6 bases, with 32 bases left in between. The CDR3, as DNA: TGTGCCACCTGGGTTACTTGGATAGCGGAGGGGACGTTTTTTAATTCACCCCTCCACTTT. It codes for CATWVTWIAEGTFFNSPLHF.